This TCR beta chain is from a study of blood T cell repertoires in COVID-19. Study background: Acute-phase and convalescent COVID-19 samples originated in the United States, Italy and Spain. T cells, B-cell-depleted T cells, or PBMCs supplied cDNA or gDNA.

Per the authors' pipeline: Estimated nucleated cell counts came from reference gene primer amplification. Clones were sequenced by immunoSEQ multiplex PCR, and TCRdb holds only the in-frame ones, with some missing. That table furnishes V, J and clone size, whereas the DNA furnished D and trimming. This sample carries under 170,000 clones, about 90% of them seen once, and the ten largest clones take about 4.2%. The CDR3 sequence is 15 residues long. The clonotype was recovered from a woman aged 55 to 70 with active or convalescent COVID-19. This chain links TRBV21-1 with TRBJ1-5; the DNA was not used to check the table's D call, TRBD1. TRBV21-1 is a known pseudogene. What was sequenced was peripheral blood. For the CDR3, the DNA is TGTGCCAGCAGATTACAGGGGGTGTTTAATCAGCCCCAGCATTTT. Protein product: CASRLQGVFNQPQHF.